This is a list of T cell receptor beta chains from one sample in a study of T cells in tuberculosis. The data were produced by immunoSEQ multiplex PCR, yet TCRdb's version contains in-frame clones alone and is incomplete. This table holds over 40,000 clones, about 96% found once. What was sequenced was PBMCs. These receptors were taken from a donor aged 10-29 years with latent tuberculosis or without tuberculosis infection. CDR3s include the opening cysteine and the closing phenylalanine or tryptophan. The order of the fields is V gene, clone size, J gene, D gene, CDR3 DNA, CDR3 protein. D genes are given only for firm matches. Only part of the rows carry a size: once, few, many, or a class if the clone is expanded.

V: TRBV5-4; size: once; J: TRBJ1-2; D: .; DNA: TGTGCCAGCAGCCCCAGGGGAACCAACTATGGCTACACCTTC; CDR3: CASSPRGTNYGYTF
V: TRBV7-2; size: .; J: TRBJ2-1; D: .; DNA: TGTGCCAGCAGCTTAGGGGAGAGCTCCTACAATGAGCAGTTCTTC; CDR3: CASSLGESSYNEQFF
V: TRBV27; size: .; J: TRBJ1-6; D: .; DNA: TGTGCCAGCAGTTTAAGGGGTGGGCTAGGTAGTTCACCCCTCCACTTT; CDR3: CASSLRGGLGSSPLHF
V: TRBV11-2; size: .; J: TRBJ2-3; D: TRBD2; DNA: TGTGCCAGCAGCTCGGGAGGGGCAGATACGCAGTATTTT; CDR3: CASSSGGADTQYF
V: TRBV5-1; size: .; J: TRBJ1-2; D: TRBD1; DNA: TGCGCCAGCGGCATCAGGACAGGGAAGGGCTATGGCTACACCTTC; CDR3: CASGIRTGKGYGYTF
V: TRBV11-3; size: .; J: TRBJ2-7; D: .; DNA: TGTGCCAGCAGCTCACGCCGCGGGGCACCCCTAAGCGAGCAGTACTTC; CDR3: CASSSRRGAPLSEQYF
V: TRBV19; size: few; J: TRBJ2-7; D: .; DNA: TGTGCCAGTAGTCCGCCCTCTCGCGCCGAGCAGTACTTC; CDR3: CASSPPSRAEQYF
V: TRBV30; size: .; J: TRBJ2-7; D: .; DNA: TGTGCCTGGAGTACGCGGAACTCCTACGAGCAGTACTTC; CDR3: CAWSTRNSYEQYF
V: TRBV27; size: .; J: TRBJ2-7; D: TRBD1; DNA: TGTGCCAGCAGGGGGGGCGGACAGGGATTCTACGAGCAGTACTTC; CDR3: CASRGGGQGFYEQYF
V: TRBV18; size: .; J: TRBJ1-6; D: .; DNA: TGTGCCAGCTCACCTAACGGTGGGGCGCAAATAGATTCACCCCTCCACTTT; CDR3: CASSPNGGAQIDSPLHF
V: TRBV18; size: .; J: TRBJ1-1; D: TRBD1; DNA: TGTGCCAGCTTATCCGACCAGACAGGGCTCACTGAAGCTTTCTTT; CDR3: CASLSDQTGLTEAFF
V: TRBV6-1; size: .; J: TRBJ1-1; D: .; DNA: TGTGCCAGCACTCCCCGACTGACTGAAGCTTTCTTT; CDR3: CASTPRLTEAFF
V: TRBV5-6; size: .; J: TRBJ2-1; D: TRBD1; DNA: TGTGCCAGCAGTGGGACAGGGGTACACAATGAGCAGTTCTTC; CDR3: CASSGTGVHNEQFF
V: TRBV25-1; size: medium-sized; J: TRBJ2-2; D: TRBD2; DNA: TGTGCCAGCAGTGCCCTCACTAGCGGGAGGTCTAACACCGGGGAGCTGTTTTTT; CDR3: CASSALTSGRSNTGELFF
V: TRBV19; size: once; J: TRBJ1-2; D: TRBD1; DNA: TGTGCCAGTAGTATCGACAGGGGTAACTATGGCTACACCTTC; CDR3: CASSIDRGNYGYTF
V: TRBV19; size: .; J: TRBJ1-1; D: .; DNA: TGTGCCAGTAGTATAAACGAGGAAATTGGAACTGAAGCTTTCTTT; CDR3: CASSINEEIGTEAFF
V: TRBV27; size: .; J: TRBJ2-7; D: .; DNA: TGTGCCAGCAGTCCTCCCGGGGGATCCGAGCAGTACTTC; CDR3: CASSPPGGSEQYF
V: TRBV5-6; size: .; J: TRBJ2-5; D: .; DNA: TGTGCCAGCAGCCTCCAAGAGACCCAGTACTTC; CDR3: CASSLQETQYF
V: TRBV7-3; size: .; J: TRBJ2-1; D: .; DNA: TGTGCCAGCAGCTTCGGGGCCTACAATGAGCAGTTCTTC; CDR3: CASSFGAYNEQFF
V: TRBV7-9; size: .; J: TRBJ2-3; D: TRBD2; DNA: TGTGCCAGCAGCTCCCAGCTCCGGCTAGCGGGAGGTTCCACAGATACGCAGTATTTT; CDR3: CASSSQLRLAGGSTDTQYF
V: TRBV2; size: .; J: TRBJ2-5; D: .; DNA: TGTGCCAGCGCCCCAGGGTACCAAGAGACCCAGTACTTC; CDR3: CASAPGYQETQYF
V: TRBV30; size: .; J: TRBJ1-1; D: TRBD1; DNA: TGTGCCTGGAGACAGGGGATTAACTTGAACACTGAAGCTTTCTTT; CDR3: CAWRQGINLNTEAFF
V: TRBV7-2; size: .; J: TRBJ1-2; D: .; DNA: TGTGCCAGCAGCTCTGGGAGGTTTGCTGGCTACACCTTC; CDR3: CASSSGRFAGYTF
V: TRBV25-1; size: once; J: TRBJ1-2; D: .; DNA: TGTGCCAGTGGCCAGATTGGGGGGACGGGCTACACCTTC; CDR3: CASGQIGGTGYTF
V: TRBV6-1; size: .; J: TRBJ2-1; D: .; DNA: TGTGCCAGCAGTGAAGTCCCGGGAGTTACAAATGAGCAGTTCTTC; CDR3: CASSEVPGVTNEQFF
V: TRBV18; size: .; J: TRBJ1-1; D: TRBD1; DNA: TGTGCCAGCAGAAGTACAGGGGCTGAAGCTTTCTTT; CDR3: CASRSTGAEAFF
V: TRBV9; size: .; J: TRBJ1-2; D: .; DNA: TGTGCCAGCAGCCCCCGCGTGGGGGGGGTTTATGGCTACACCTTC; CDR3: CASSPRVGGVYGYTF
V: TRBV18; size: .; J: TRBJ1-1; D: .; DNA: TGTGCCAGCTCACCACCGGGCCTTAGCACTGAAGCTTTCTTT; CDR3: CASSPPGLSTEAFF
V: TRBV7-8; size: .; J: TRBJ2-1; D: TRBD1; DNA: TGTGCCAGCAGCTTAGTCGCCTCGCAGGGGGTCCCGGACTCGTTCTTC; CDR3: CASSLVASQGVPDSFF
V: TRBV29-1; size: .; J: TRBJ1-3; D: TRBD1; DNA: TGCAGCGCCGGAAGGGGACAGGGGAACACCATATATTTT; CDR3: CSAGRGQGNTIYF
V: TRBV11-2; size: once; J: TRBJ2-7; D: TRBD2; DNA: TGTGCCAGCAGCTTAGCTGGGGGGGGGACTTGGGAGCAGTACTTC; CDR3: CASSLAGGGTWEQYF